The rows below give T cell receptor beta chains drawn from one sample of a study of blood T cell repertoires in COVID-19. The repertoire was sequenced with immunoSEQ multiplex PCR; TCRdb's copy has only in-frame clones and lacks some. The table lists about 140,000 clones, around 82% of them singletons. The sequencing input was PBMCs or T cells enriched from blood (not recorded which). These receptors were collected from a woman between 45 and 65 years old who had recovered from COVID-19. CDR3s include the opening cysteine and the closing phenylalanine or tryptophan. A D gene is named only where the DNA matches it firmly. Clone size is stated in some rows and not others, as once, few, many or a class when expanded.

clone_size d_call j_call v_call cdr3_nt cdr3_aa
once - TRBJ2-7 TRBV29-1 TGCAGCGCTTTGGGGGGGACAGGACTTACGGAGCAGTACTTC CSALGGTGLTEQYF
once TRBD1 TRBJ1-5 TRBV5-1 TGCGCCAGCAGCTTAGGGACAGGGTCCGAGCCCCAGCATTTT CASSLGTGSEPQHF
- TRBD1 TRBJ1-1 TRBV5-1 TGCGCCAGCAGCTTGGGGGGCAGGGGGCGAACTGAAGCTTTCTTT CASSLGGRGRTEAFF
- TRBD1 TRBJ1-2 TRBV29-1 TGCAGCGTCGACGCCGCAGGGGGCTATGGCTACACCTTC CSVDAAGGYGYTF
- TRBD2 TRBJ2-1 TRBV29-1 TGCAGCCTCGACCCCGGGACTAGCGGGGGCAATGAGCAGTTCTTC CSLDPGTSGGNEQFF
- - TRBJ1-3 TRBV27 TGTGCCAGCCGGCGGGGCTCTGGAAACACCATATATTTT CASRRGSGNTIYF
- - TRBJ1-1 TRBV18 TGTGCCAGCCTGGAGGTTTTGAACACTGAAGCTTTCTTT CASLEVLNTEAFF
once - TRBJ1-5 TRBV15 TGTGCCACCAGCAACAGACTGGGGGGACAGCCCCAGCATTTT CATSNRLGGQPQHF
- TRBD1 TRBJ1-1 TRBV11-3 TGTGCCAGCAGCGTCACAGGGGGGACTGAAGCTTTCTTT CASSVTGGTEAFF
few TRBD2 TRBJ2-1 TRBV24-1 TGTGCCACCAGTGATTTGGGGGCCACGACTAGCGGGGGGTTCTACAATGAGCAGTTCTTC CATSDLGATTSGGFYNEQFF
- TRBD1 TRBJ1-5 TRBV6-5 TGTGCCAGCAGCTCAGGGGGACGCAATCAGCCCCAGCATTTT CASSSGGRNQPQHF
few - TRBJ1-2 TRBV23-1 TGCGCCAGCAGTCGACGGAGACGGTACTATGGCTACACCTTC CASSRRRRYYGYTF
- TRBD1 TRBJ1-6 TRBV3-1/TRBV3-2 TGTGCCAGCAGCCCGGGGACAGCTAATTCACCCCTCCACTTT CASSPGTANSPLHF
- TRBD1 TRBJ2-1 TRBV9 TGTGCCAGCAGCGCGCAGACAGGGGCGGCCAATGAGCAGTTCTTC CASSAQTGAANEQFF
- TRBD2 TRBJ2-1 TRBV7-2 TGTGCCAGCAGCTGGACTAGTGCCAATGAGCAGTTCTTC CASSWTSANEQFF
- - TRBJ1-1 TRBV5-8 TGTGCCAGCATCGGGTCCCGGTGGCGTTTCGCGGCTTTCTTT CASIGSRWRFAAFF
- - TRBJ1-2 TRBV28 TGTGCCAGCCGGGTAGGTCTACTCGGAGGCTACACCTTC CASRVGLLGGYTF
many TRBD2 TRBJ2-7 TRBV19 TGTGCCAGTAGTGGAGCGGGGTGGTACGAGCAGTACTTC CASSGAGWYEQYF
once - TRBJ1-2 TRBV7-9 TGTGCCAGCAGCTCATCCAACAGGGCTGGCTACACCTTC CASSSSNRAGYTF
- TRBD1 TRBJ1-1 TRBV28 TGTGCCAGCAGTTCCTCAGGGGGGAACACTGAAGCTTTCTTT CASSSSGGNTEAFF
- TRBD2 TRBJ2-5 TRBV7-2 TGTGCCAGCAGCCCCGTGGGGGGGACCCAAGAGACCCAGTACTTC CASSPVGGTQETQYF
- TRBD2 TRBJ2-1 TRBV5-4 TGTGCCAGCAACGAGCGGGGGGGCTACAATGAGCAGTTCTTC CASNERGGYNEQFF
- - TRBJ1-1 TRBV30 TGTGCCTGGAGTGTTATGGAGGGAATCCTCACTGAAGCTTTCTTT CAWSVMEGILTEAFF
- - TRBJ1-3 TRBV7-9 TGTGCCAGCAGCCCGCAGGGGATTCGGACTGGAAACACCATATATTTT CASSPQGIRTGNTIYF
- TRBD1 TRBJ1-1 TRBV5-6 TGTGCCAGCAGCGAACCACAGGGGTTCACTGAAGCTTTCTTT CASSEPQGFTEAFF
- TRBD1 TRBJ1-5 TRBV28 TGTGCCAGCAGTTTATCGGACAGGGCCTTCAATCAGCCCCAGCATTTT CASSLSDRAFNQPQHF
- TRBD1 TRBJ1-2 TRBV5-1 TGCGCCAGCACCAGGGACAGATATAACTATGGCTACACCTTC CASTRDRYNYGYTF
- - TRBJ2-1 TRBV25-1 TGTGCCAGCAGTATACTACAGGAATCCAACAATGAGCAGTTCTTC CASSILQESNNEQFF
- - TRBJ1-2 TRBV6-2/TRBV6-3 TGTGCCAGCAGTTCCCAGGGGTATGGCTACACCTTC CASSSQGYGYTF
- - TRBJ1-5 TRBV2 TGTGCCAGCCACACCGGGTCAGTCACCAATCAGCCCCAGCATTTT CASHTGSVTNQPQHF
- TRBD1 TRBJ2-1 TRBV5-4 TGTGCCAGCAGCCAAGGGGGACAGTCTTACAATGAGCAGTTCTTC CASSQGGQSYNEQFF
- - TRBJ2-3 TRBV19 TGTGCCAGTAGTATAACGAGGAGCCGGCGCACAGATACGCAGTATTTT CASSITRSRRTDTQYF
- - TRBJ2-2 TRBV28 TGTGCCAGCAAGGGGACACCGAGCGGCACCGGGGAGCTGTTTTTT CASKGTPSGTGELFF
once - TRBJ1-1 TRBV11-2 TGTGCCAGCAGCCCATACAGGGTTCGGGAGAACACTGAAGCTTTCTTT CASSPYRVRENTEAFF
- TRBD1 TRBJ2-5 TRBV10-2 TGCGCCAGCAGTGAGGGACGGACAGGGGTTAGAGAGACCCAGTACTTC CASSEGRTGVRETQYF
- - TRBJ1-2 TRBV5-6 TGTGCCAGCAGCTTCCGGGACATTTACTATGGCTACACCTTC CASSFRDIYYGYTF
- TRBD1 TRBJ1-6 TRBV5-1 TGCGCCAGCAGCGACCCCCGGACAGGGAATTCACCCCTCCACTTT CASSDPRTGNSPLHF
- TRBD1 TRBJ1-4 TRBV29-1 TGCAGCGTTGGGCCGCTGGGACAGCCTAATGAAAAACTGTTTTTT CSVGPLGQPNEKLFF
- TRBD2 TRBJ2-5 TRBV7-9 TGTGCCAGCAGTCGGGGGAGCGGGGGACGAGAGACCCAGTACTTC CASSRGSGGRETQYF
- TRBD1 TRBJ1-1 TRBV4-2 TGTGCCAGCAGCCAGAGGGGGCACCCTGAAGCTTTCTTT CASSQRGHPEAFF
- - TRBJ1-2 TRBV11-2 TGTGCCAGCAGCTTTATACAGGGAATAACCTTC CASSFIQGITF
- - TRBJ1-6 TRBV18 TGTGCCAGCTCACCGGACGGGAATAGTGGACCCCTCCACTTT CASSPDGNSGPLHF
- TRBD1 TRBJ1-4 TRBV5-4 TGTGCCAGCAGCTTGGGGACAGGGTGGGGTAATGAAAAACTGTTTTTT CASSLGTGWGNEKLFF
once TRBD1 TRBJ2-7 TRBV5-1 TGCGCCAGCAGCTTTGAACCGGGACAGACCTACGAGCAGTACTTC CASSFEPGQTYEQYF
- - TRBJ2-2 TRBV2 TGTGCCAGCAGTGTCCTGAGGGTCGACACCGGGGAGCTGTTTTTT CASSVLRVDTGELFF
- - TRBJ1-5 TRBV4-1 TGCGCCAGCAGCTTCGGTGAGGGTAATCAGCCCCAGCATTTT CASSFGEGNQPQHF
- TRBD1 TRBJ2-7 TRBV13 TGTGCCAGCAGCTCGGACAGGGACCCTTACGAGCAGTACTTC CASSSDRDPYEQYF
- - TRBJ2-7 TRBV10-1 TGCGCCAGCAGTGAAGAGCGTCCCCCCTACTACGAGCAGTACTTC CASSEERPPYYEQYF
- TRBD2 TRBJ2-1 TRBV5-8 TGTGCCAGCAGCTTGGCCGGACTAGCGGTTTACAATGAGCAGTTCTTC CASSLAGLAVYNEQFF
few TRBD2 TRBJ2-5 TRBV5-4 TGTGCCAGCAGCTTGTGGGGCGGGAGGCGCGGGTACCAAGAGACCCAGTACTTC CASSLWGGRRGYQETQYF
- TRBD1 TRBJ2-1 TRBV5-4 TGTGCCAGCAGCTTGAGAGGGGGCAGATACAATGAGCAGTTCTTC CASSLRGGRYNEQFF
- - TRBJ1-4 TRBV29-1 TGCAGCGTTGATGAGGGTACAAATGAAAAACTGTTTTTT CSVDEGTNEKLFF
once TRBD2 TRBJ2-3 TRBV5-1 TGCGCCAGCAGCCCCGGACCATTAGCGGGGAACACAGATACGCAGTATTTT CASSPGPLAGNTDTQYF